The 30 T cell receptor beta chains below come from one sample, sequenced in a study of control samples from healthy donors and cancer patients. TCRdb keeps only in-frame clones here, not all; method: immunoSEQ multiplex PCR. The sample holds roughly 370,000 clones; about 93% are singletons and the top ten take over 5.5%. Sequencing was performed on PBMCs. Source of these receptors: a man aged 40-49 years with head and neck cancer.

The gene calls are TRBV5-4 and TRBJ2-7; no clear D gene. Germline values: CDR1 SGHNT, CDR2 YYREEE (reference sequence). The CDR3 runs to 15 residues. The V end lost 5 bases, the J end lost 0 bases, and 15 bases lay between the germline ends. The CDR3: CASRRASASSYEQYF. The CDR3 nucleotides read TGTGCCAGCAGGAGAGCTAGTGCAAGCTCCTACGAGCAGTACTTC.

The chain recombines TRBV18 with TRBJ2-2, with TRBD2 matching 7 bases. The CDR3 is made up of 17 amino acids. Germline CDR1 is KGHSH and CDR2 is LQKENI. J lost 1 base, V lost 4 bases, and 9 bases had no gene match. The CDR3 region has the DNA TGTGCCAGCTCACAGATCTCTAGCGGCAAGAACACCGGGGAGCTGTTTTTT. This codes for CASSQISSGKNTGELFF.

This clone was found once. V gene TRBV6-5 combines with J gene TRBJ1-5; TRBD1 matches at 7 bases. V trimming: 6 bases; J trimming: 3 bases; junction bases outside the gene matches: 8. The V gene's germline CDR1 is MNHEY and CDR2 SVGAGI. The CDR3 is 15 amino acids. This CDR3 is CASRVPGTDNQPQHF. The DNA for the CDR3 is TGTGCCAGCAGGGTTCCCGGGACAGACAATCAGCCCCAGCATTTT.

The rearrangement uses TRBV14 and TRBJ2-1; D is unclear. Germline assignment: CDR1 SGHDN and CDR2 FVKESK. This CDR3 region has 17 residues. V lost 2 bases and J lost 4, with 18 bases in between. The CDR3 protein is CASSQPPGVVGYNEQFF. In nucleotides, the CDR3 is TGTGCCAGCAGCCAACCCCCTGGGGTAGTCGGGTACAATGAGCAGTTCTTC.

In this sample, this clone turned up once. J is TRBJ1-1 and V is TRBV7-3; D unclear. The CDR3 is 13 residues long. The germline V gene has CDR1 SGHTA and CDR2 FQGTGA. Between the trimmed V and J ends, which lost 0 bases and 5 bases, there was a span of 7 bases. CDR3 region: CASSLTPGTEAFF. The DNA of the CDR3 is TGTGCCAGCAGCTTAACACCGGGAACTGAAGCTTTCTTT.

The count of this clone is one. CDR3 sequence (DNA): TGTGCCACCAGTGAGAACGGGCGGGAGACCCAGTACTTC. Amino acids: CATSENGRETQYF. The chain employs TRBV24-1 and TRBJ2-5; D gene ambiguous. The CDR3 loop spans 13 amino acids. V lost 4 bases, J lost 5 bases, and 10 bases lay in between. Germline loops: CDR1 KGHDR, CDR2 SFDVKD.

The chain links TRBV6-2 or TRBV6-3 to TRBJ2-7; no clear D. Germline CDR1 reads MNHEY; CDR2 reads SVGEGT. Between the trimmed V and J ends, which lost 2 bases and 3 bases, there was a span of 5 bases. This CDR3 has 12 amino acids. The CDR3 DNA follows: TGTGCCAGCAGTTACACGGTCTACGAGCAGTACTTC. As protein: CASSYTVYEQYF.

This chain uses TRBV25-1 with TRBJ2-1; 9 bases fit TRBD2. This CDR3 is 16 amino acids long. Trimming removed 3 bases from V and 1 base from J; junction bases left unmatched: 4. The germline CDR1 and CDR2 sequences are MGHDK and SYGVNS. DNA for the CDR3: TGTGCCAGCAGTGACCATAGCGGGAGATCCTACAATGAGCAGTTCTTC. Translated: CASSDHSGRSYNEQFF. The full variable domain, completed using reference TRBV25-1 and TRBJ2-1, is EADIYQTPRYLVIGTGKKITLECSQTMGHDKMYWYQQDPGMELHLIHYSYGVNSTEKGDLSSESTVSRIRTEHFPLTLESARPSHTSQYLCASSDHSGRSYNEQFFGPGTRLTVL.

V gene TRBV28 combines with J gene TRBJ1-5; the D gene is possibly TRBD1 (5 bases). V was trimmed by 7 bases and J by 6 bases, leaving 16 bases between them. Germline loops: CDR1 MDHEN, CDR2 SYDVKM. There are 14 residues in the CDR3. The CDR3 is CASTRAGEGQPQHF. In nucleotides, the CDR3 is TGTGCCAGCACTCGTGCGGGGGAGGGTCAGCCCCAGCATTTT.

V usage is TRBV7-2 and J usage is TRBJ2-2; maybe TRBD1 (6 bases). The germline V and J ends were trimmed by 2 bases and 6 bases, with 13 bases remaining between them. Germline assignment: CDR1 SGHTA and CDR2 FQGNSA. This CDR3 has 15 amino acids. The CDR3 DNA sequence: TGTGCCAGCAGCTTAACAGGGAAGGCGGCCGGGGAGCTGTTTTTT. Its protein is CASSLTGKAAGELFF.

This sequence joins TRBV11-3 and TRBJ2-7; 14 bases match TRBD2. The CDR3 covers 16 residues. J gave up 4 bases and V 5 bases, and 7 bases lay outside the gene matches. Germline V gene sequence: CDR1 SGHNT, CDR2 YENEEA. The CDR3 region is CASSGRLAGGLYEQYF. Here the CDR3 DNA reads TGTGCCAGCAGCGGACGACTAGCGGGGGGGCTATACGAGCAGTACTTC.

V and J are TRBV28 and TRBJ1-2; 8 positions match TRBD1. Germline CDR1 and CDR2: MDHEN and SYDVKM. V lost 6 bases and J lost 5; bases outside the gene matches: 5. CDR3 length: 13 residues. The CDR3: CASRLDREYGYTF. Here the CDR3 DNA reads TGTGCCAGCAGATTGGACAGGGAGTATGGCTACACCTTC.

This clone occurred once. This chain links TRBV5-6 with TRBJ2-3; D is perhaps TRBD1 (6 bases). The germline gives CDR1 SGHDT, CDR2 YYEEEE. V was clipped by 4 bases and J by 5 bases, with 11 bases between them. The CDR3 extends over 13 amino acids. CDR3 sequence: CASSQTGRDTQYF. The CDR3 coding sequence is TGTGCCAGCAGCCAAACAGGGCGAGATACGCAGTATTTT.

The chain recombines TRBV4-1 with TRBJ2-3; 7 bases fit TRBD2. V dropped 1 base and J dropped 4; count of bases not matched to a gene: 5. CDR3 length: 15 residues. Germline values: CDR1 MGHRA, CDR2 YSYEKL. The CDR3 reads CASSQARAGPDTQYF. Written as DNA, the CDR3 is TGCGCCAGCAGCCAAGCCCGAGCGGGACCAGATACGCAGTATTTT.

The chain recombines TRBV6-5 with TRBJ1-4; D is undetermined. V lost 0 bases and J 3 bases, leaving 11 bases between the germline ends. Germline CDR1 reads MNHEY; CDR2 reads SVGAGI. The CDR3 totals 16 residues. This CDR3 reads CASSYSFPDSNEKLFF. DNA for the CDR3: TGTGCCAGCAGTTACTCTTTTCCCGACTCTAATGAAAAACTGTTTTTT.

The CDR3 spells CASSHSARYEQYF. The CDR3 region has the DNA TGCGCCAGCAGCCACAGCGCCAGGTACGAGCAGTACTTC. The V call is TRBV4-1, the J call TRBJ2-7; D is uncertain. V was pared by 3 bases and J by 4 bases, with 10 bases between. The CDR3 is 13 residues long. Germline CDR1 MGHRA, CDR2 YSYEKL.

The chain couples TRBV29-1 to TRBJ1-1; the D is unclear. Germline assignment: CDR1 SQVTM and CDR2 ANQGSEA. This CDR3 has 12 amino acids. V dropped 2 bases and J dropped 11 bases, with 15 bases sitting between them. The CDR3 protein is CSVEFRQVGAFF. CDR3 nucleotides: TGCAGCGTTGAATTTAGGCAGGTGGGCGCTTTCTTT.

The chain links TRBV5-1 to TRBJ1-2, with 7 bases fitting TRBD1. V lost 2 bases and J lost 2; bases outside the gene matches: 6. The germline V gene encodes CDR1 SGHRS and CDR2 YFSETQ. The CDR3 is 15 amino acids. The CDR3 nucleotides read TGCGCCAGCAGCTTCGACAGGGAGGGGAACTATGGCTACACCTTC. Its translation: CASSFDREGNYGYTF.

V gene TRBV24-1 combines with J gene TRBJ2-2, with D hard to call. This CDR3 region has 15 residues. Germline values: CDR1 KGHDR, CDR2 SFDVKD. V was cut by 1 base and J by 6 bases, with 11 bases left in between. The CDR3 is CATSDLSSIPGELFF. The DNA for the CDR3 is TGTGCCACCAGTGATTTATCCAGCATCCCCGGGGAGCTGTTTTTT.

The rearrangement uses TRBV5-6 and TRBJ2-1, with 7 nucleotides matching TRBD1. The germline V gene has CDR1 SGHDT and CDR2 YYEEEE. The ends lost 1 base at V and 9 bases at J; junction bases unmatched: 4. The CDR3 runs 13 residues. DNA of the CDR3: TGTGCCAGCAGCTTGCAACAGGGGACTGAGCAGTTCTTC. Its translation is CASSLQQGTEQFF.

This clone was recorded many times. Other DNA sequences in the sample encode the same CDR3. The chain has TRBV7-2 and TRBJ2-7; the match to TRBD1 covers 9 bases. Germline CDR1 and CDR2: SGHTA and FQGNSA. The CDR3 sequence is 14 residues long. The V segment lost 3 bases and the J segment 3 bases; nucleotides outside the gene matches: 3. The CDR3 region has the DNA TGTGCCAGCAGCTTGACAGGGGGGAACTACGAGCAGTACTTC. It is translated as CASSLTGGNYEQYF.

The chain is built from TRBV3-1 (or the pseudogene TRBV3-2) and TRBJ2-2; a weak D match, TRBD1 (5 bases). V dropped 4 bases and J dropped 4 bases, with 16 bases sitting between them. Per the germline V gene, CDR1 is LGHDT and CDR2 is YNNKEL (reference sequence). The CDR3 runs to 16 residues. The CDR3 sequence: CASSLPNRPGTGELFF. CDR3 in DNA: TGTGCCAGCAGCCTCCCGAACAGGCCGGGCACCGGGGAGCTGTTTTTT.

This clone was seen a single time. The chain uses TRBV9 and TRBJ2-7; D perhaps matches TRBD1 (5 bases). Germline V lookup: CDR1 SGDLS, CDR2 YYNGEE. V was trimmed by 0 bases and J by 7 bases, leaving 11 bases between them. The CDR3 has 13 amino acids. Here the CDR3 DNA reads TGTGCCAGCAGCGTAGAGTCAAGGGGTGAGCAGTACTTC. Protein product: CASSVESRGEQYF.

The sample holds one count of this clone. V and J are TRBV6-2 or TRBV6-3 and TRBJ2-2; 7 bases agree with TRBD2. The germline V gene encodes CDR1 MNHEY and CDR2 SVGEGT. This CDR3 contains 16 residues. The V and J ends lost 0 bases and 7 bases, in that order; junction bases with no gene match: 8. CDR3 in amino acids: CASSYSPSGRNGELFF. The DNA of the CDR3 is TGTGCCAGCAGTTACTCGCCTAGCGGTAGGAACGGGGAGCTGTTTTTT.

Here the CDR3 reads CASSSDGFRAGELFF. In nucleotides, the CDR3 is TGCGCCAGCAGCTCCGACGGTTTTCGGGCCGGGGAGCTGTTTTTT. The J gene is TRBJ2-2, the V gene TRBV5-1; D not resolved. Germline V lookup: CDR1 SGHRS, CDR2 YFSETQ. This CDR3 is built from 15 residues. V was shortened by 3 bases and J by 6 bases, with 15 bases between the two germline ends.

The chain uses TRBV6-7 and TRBJ2-1, with 8 bases identical to TRBD2. TRBV6-7 is assigned to the ORF class and has an uncertain function. J was trimmed by 3 bases and V by 2 bases; bases with no gene match: 3. The CDR3 loop spans 15 amino acids. The CDR3 loop is CASSYRAGGYNEQFF. The CDR3 DNA reads as TGTGCCAGCAGTTACCGGGCGGGAGGCTACAATGAGCAGTTCTTC.

Here the CDR3 DNA reads TGTGCCACCAGTGAGGGGGCGCTTAATGAGCAGTTCTTC. Encoded protein: CATSEGALNEQFF. The rearrangement links TRBV24-1 to TRBJ2-1, with D possibly TRBD1 on 6 matching bases. The germline V and J ends were trimmed by 4 bases and 7 bases, with 10 bases remaining between them. The CDR3 has 13 amino acids. CDR1 is KGHDR, CDR2 SFDVKD, per germline.

The chain is built from TRBV23-1 and TRBJ2-2; D unclear. TRBV23-1 is designated an ORF whose function remains uncertain. With 2 bases removed from V and 5 bases from J, the gap between germline ends came to 18 bases. This CDR3 has 17 residues. CDR3 region: CASSQPHGWHGTGELFF. The CDR3 DNA follows: TGCGCCAGCAGTCAACCCCATGGCTGGCATGGGACCGGGGAGCTGTTTTTT.

J is TRBJ2-1 and V is TRBV6-6; D remains ambiguous. Germline V lookup: CDR1 MNHNY, CDR2 SVGAGI (reference sequence). The V gene lost 6 bases and the J gene lost 0 bases, with 12 bases spanning the gap. The CDR3 runs to 15 residues. CDR3 loop: CASSRSQSSYNEQFF. The CDR3 DNA follows: TGTGCCAGCAGCCGAAGCCAGAGCTCCTACAATGAGCAGTTCTTC.

V usage is TRBV28 and J usage is TRBJ2-6, with 9 bases lining up with TRBD1. This CDR3 is 16 amino acids long. The ends lost 7 bases at V and 0 bases at J; junction bases unmatched: 4. From germline, CDR1 is MDHEN and CDR2 SYDVKM. CDR3 in DNA: TGTGCCAGCATCGGGACAGGGAGCTCTGGGGCCAACGTCCTGACTTTC. Protein product: CASIGTGSSGANVLTF.